The 9 T cell receptor beta chains below were found in one sample sequenced in a study of blood T cells in healthy people across ages. The second PCR ran about 6 to 12 cycles with a sample-barcoded 5' primer and J-beta primers. Using its own MiXCR run on the 5' RACE reads, TCRdb lists one record per CDR3 protein. The table has fewer than 1.5 million distinct CDR3 sequences, roughly 40% seen once. Sequenced: blood. These receptors were collected from a young woman in good health.

This clonotype was detected a few times. CDR3 protein: CASSKLPTGVYQETQYF. For the CDR3, the DNA is TGTGCCAGCAGCAAACTTCCAACAGGAGTGTACCAAGAGACCCAGTACTTC. This sequence joins TRBV21-1 and TRBJ2-5; whether TRBD1, the table's D call, matches the DNA was not checked. TRBV21-1 is a documented pseudogene. The CDR3 has 17 amino acids.

A few counts support this clonotype. The V gene is TRBV6-1, the J gene TRBJ1-2; the match to TRBD1 covers 9 bases. Looked up from germline, CDR1 is MNHNS and CDR2 is SASEGT. This CDR3 contains 17 residues. The trim removed 2 bases at V and 6 bases at J, leaving 13 bases unmatched. As DNA, the CDR3 is TGTGCCAGCAGTGAAACCCCCACCGGGACAGGGTTGAATGGCTACACCTTC. This translates into CASSETPTGTGLNGYTF.

The sample holds a few counts of this clonotype. The CDR3 coding sequence is TGCGCCAGCAGCCGACTAGCGGGGGGCGCGAAAAATGAGCAGTTCTTC. This encodes CASSRLAGGAKNEQFF. The V gene is TRBV5-1, the J gene TRBJ2-1; TRBD2 matches at 13 bases. Germline CDR1 and CDR2: SGHRS and YFSETQ. The CDR3 runs to 16 residues. V was pared by 4 bases and J by 7 bases, with 8 bases of the junction left unmatched.

This clonotype came up a few times. This chain uses TRBV11-2 with TRBJ2-1; 9 nucleotides align to TRBD2. CDR1 is SGHAT and CDR2 is FQNNGV in the germline V gene. V shed 0 bases and J 0 bases; nucleotides not matched to a gene: 6. The CDR3 has 18 residues. CDR3 in DNA: TGTGCCAGCAGCTTAGACCTAGCGGGGACGAGCTCCTACAATGAGCAGTTCTTC. Amino acid sequence: CASSLDLAGTSSYNEQFF.

The rearrangement links TRBV12-3 or TRBV12-4 to TRBJ2-1; D not resolved. The CDR3 covers 12 residues. Trimming took off 6 bases at V and 5 bases at J, with 8 bases between the two ends. CDR3 sequence: CASSIPNNEQFF. CDR3 sequence (DNA): TGTGCCAGCAGCATCCCTAACAATGAGCAGTTCTTC.

V is TRBV7-9 and J is TRBJ1-5; tentative D call: TRBD1 (6 bases). Germline V lookup: CDR1 SEHNR, CDR2 FQNEAQ (reference sequence). This CDR3 is built from 18 residues. Trimming pared 2 bases from V and 2 bases from J, leaving 19 bases between. In DNA form, the CDR3 reads TGTGCCAGCAGCTTATCCTATACCCACAGGGCGGGCAATCAGCCCCAGCATTTT. Protein sequence: CASSLSYTHRAGNQPQHF.

A few counts support this clonotype. The chain uses TRBV20-1 and TRBJ2-1; 8 bases agree with TRBD2. CDR3 size: 15 residues. Germline V gene lookup returns CDR1 DFQATT and CDR2 SNEGSKA (reference sequence). V was pared by 0 bases and J by 10 bases, with 11 bases of the junction left unmatched. CDR3 residues: CSARDRLAGRSEQFF. DNA for the CDR3: TGCAGTGCTAGAGATCGGTTAGCGGGGCGTTCAGAGCAGTTCTTC.

This clonotype has just a few counts. CDR3: CAIARGPLEGYTF. As DNA, the CDR3 is TGTGCCATCGCCCGGGGGCCCCTCGAAGGCTACACCTTC. The V gene is TRBV10-3, the J gene TRBJ1-2; D may be TRBD1 (6 bases). Germline V gene lookup returns CDR1 ENHRY and CDR2 SYGVKD. This CDR3 region has 13 residues. V was pared by 8 bases and J by 8 bases, with 18 bases between.

This chain connects TRBV20-1 to TRBJ2-1, with 8 bases fitting TRBD2. CDR1 DFQATT and CDR2 SNEGSKA come from the germline V gene (reference sequence). J lost 10 bases, V lost 5 bases, and 16 bases had no gene match. The CDR3 spans 15 residues. The CDR3, as DNA: TGCAGTGCTTTCCACTCCGGGGGGGAGTCCTACGAGCAGTTCTTC. Protein: CSAFHSGGESYEQFF.